What follows describes a single T cell receptor beta chain. This clone was seen more than once but under ten times. What this receptor recognizes is not known. Per-base quality was not reported, and no clone a single base away is much larger than it. This sample is drawn from a study of OX40 agonist ivuxolimab in advanced cancers. About the study as a whole: The costimulatory receptor OX40 (CD134) was targeted by ivuxolimab, a fully human IgG2 agonistic monoclonal antibody. Intravenous ivuxolimab was administered to patients every 2 weeks at six dose levels: 0.01, 0.1, 0.3, 1.5, 3 and 10 mg/kg. Of the approximately 53 patients in dose escalation, about 20 had hepatocellular carcinoma, approximately 15 had melanoma, 9 had renal cell carcinoma and 9 had head and neck cancer. A male proportion of around 81% and a mean age of approximately 62 years, ranging from about 23 to 90, were recorded for the dose-escalation cohort. Prior anti-PD-1, anti-PD-L1 or anti-CTLA-4 therapy was permitted, and 40% to 50% of dose-escalation patients had received checkpoint inhibitors. Three dose-escalation patients achieved partial responses, one with hepatocellular carcinoma and two with cutaneous melanoma. The purpose of peripheral TCRbeta sequencing was to test whether ivuxolimab changed TCR sequence diversity and led to clonal T-cell expansion. The paper covers the monotherapy dose-escalation part of the phase I ivuxolimab trial, which included N ≈ 52 patients. General conclusions and limits of the study: In partial responders in the 0.1-3.0 mg/kg groups, normalized peripheral clonal expansion was found to be among the lowest, especially among CD8+ T cells. On average, CD8+ T cells showed more expanded clones than CD4+ T cells after ivuxolimab. Which antigens the clonally expanded peripheral T cells were specific for was not determined. At doses of 0.1 to 3.0 mg/kg, clonal expansion of both CD4+ and CD8+ blood T cells was observed from baseline to week 6. Low levels of normalized T-cell clonal expansion were also shown by some nonresponding patients.

To sequence the TCRbeta CDR3 region, genomic DNA was isolated from the sorted cells. TCRbeta CDR3 regions were sequenced using the immunoSEQ Assay. TCRdb mirrors the immuneACCESS table, restricted to in-frame sequences. Some clones are absent from its copies; in checked studies, under half trace to an unresolved V gene, and the reason for the others is unknown. The sample data list tens of thousands of clones, and 86% of these were observed just once. About 0.6% of the sample comes from the top ten. The trial excluded patients who had a history of autoimmune disease or were on systemic immunosuppression. Peripheral blood for TCR sequencing was collected from all dose cohorts at baseline, on cycle 4 day 1, and on cycle 7 day 1. The samples were taken from a phase I, first-in-human, multicenter, open-label dose-escalation trial of ivuxolimab. Adults with locally advanced or metastatic melanoma, renal cell, hepatocellular, or head and neck squamous cell carcinoma were enrolled in the trial. Before TCR sequencing, CD4+ and CD8+ T cells were separately sorted from peripheral blood.

The clonotype originates from an adult with an advanced solid tumor such as melanoma, head and neck, liver or kidney cancer. The sample in question was CD4+ or CD8+ T cells sorted from blood, obtained in a trial of the OX40 agonist ivuxolimab.

The DNA sequence follows: TGTGCCAGCAGCTTTAAGAAAGGGGGCAACTATGGCTACACCTTC. This sequence encodes CASSFKKGGNYGYTF. Recombination joined TRBV5-8 with TRBJ1-2; a stretch of 7 junction bases matches TRBD1. The CDR1 and CDR2 encoded by the germline V gene are SGHTS and YDEGEE. V loses 2 bases at its end and J loses 2 bases; junction bases beyond the gene matches: 6. The CDR3, from cysteine to phenylalanine, totals 15 residues. The sequence is cut down to CDR3 DNA, 45 bases in frame from base 1. With all but the CDR3 taken from the reference TRBV5-8 and TRBJ1-2 genes, the full variable domain is: EAGVTQSPTHLIKTRGQQATLRCSPISGHTSVYWYQQALGLGLQFLLWYDEGEERNRGNFPPRFSGRQFPNYSSELNVNALELEDSALYLCASSFKKGGNYGYTFGSGTRLTVV.